What follows are 6 T cell receptor beta chains derived from one specimen sequenced in a study of memory CD4+ T cells and cytomegalovirus serostatus. The sort gate was single viable CD3+CD4+CD8-CD45RO+ cells for memory CD4+ T cells. Method: immunoSEQ multiplex PCR; TCRdb's copy keeps in-frame clones and lacks some. The table lists around 63,000 clones, roughly three quarters of them singletons. Sequencing input: memory CD4+ T cells from blood. The receptors stem from an adult in good health and CMV-seropositive.

The rearrangement links TRBV28 to TRBJ1-2; possible D gene TRBD1, 5 bases. The CDR3 spans 15 residues. CDR1 and CDR2 from the germline V gene are MDHEN and SYDVKM. V was clipped by 5 bases and J by 3 bases, with 16 bases between them. Here the CDR3 reads CASSLTRAGDYGYTF. DNA of the CDR3: TGTGCCAGCAGTCTTACCAGGGCGGGGGACTATGGCTACACCTTC.

This sequence joins TRBV7-3 and TRBJ2-3; 7 bases align to TRBD1. The V gene's germline CDR1 is SGHTA and CDR2 FQGTGA. The length of the CDR3 is 14 residues. Trimming at V came to 2 bases and at J to 6 bases, leaving 5 bases not matched to a gene. This CDR3 is CASSLALTGDTQYF. CDR3 nucleotide sequence: TGTGCCAGCAGCTTAGCCTTGACAGGGGATACGCAGTATTTT.

This clone was found a few times. This sequence joins TRBV2 and TRBJ1-5; D not resolved. Germline CDR1 is SNHLY and CDR2 is FYNNEI. Trimming stripped 6 bases from V and 4 bases from J, with 10 bases between. The CDR3 extends over 13 amino acids. This chain's CDR3 is CASRRDGNQPQHF. Here the CDR3 DNA reads TGTGCCAGCAGGAGGGATGGGAATCAGCCCCAGCATTTT. The full variable domain, rest sourced from reference TRBV2 and TRBJ1-5, is EPEVTQTPSHQVTQMGQEVILRCVPISNHLYFYWYRQILGQKVEFLVSFYNNEISEKSEIFDDQFSVERPDGSNFTLKIRSTKLEDSAMYFCASRRDGNQPQHFGDGTRLSIL.

This clone was seen a few times. This CDR3 is CASSQPGQGGSPLHF. CDR3 coding DNA: TGCGCCAGCAGCCAACCGGGACAGGGAGGCTCACCCCTCCACTTT. This chain links TRBV4-1 with TRBJ1-6, with 9 nucleotides matching TRBD1. V shed 2 bases and J 10 bases; nucleotides not matched to a gene: 6. Germline loops: CDR1 MGHRA, CDR2 YSYEKL. This CDR3 is 15 amino acids long.

This chain connects TRBV7-2 to TRBJ1-2; weak D call: TRBD1 (5 bases). Germline V gives CDR1 SGHTA, CDR2 FQGNSA. V lost 4 bases, J lost 8 bases, and 17 bases lay in between. This CDR3 comprises 14 residues. The CDR3 loop reads CASSSPDGRGGYTF. CDR3 in DNA: TGTGCCAGCAGCTCACCGGACGGAAGGGGAGGCTACACCTTC. The full variable domain, in which reference TRBV7-2 and TRBJ1-2 provide the parts outside the CDR3, is GAGVSQSPSNKVTEKGKDVELRCDPISGHTALYWYRQSLGQGLEFLIYFQGNSAPDKSGLPSDRFSAERTGGSVSTLTIQRTQQEDSAVYLCASSSPDGRGGYTFGSGTRLTVV.

The chain employs TRBV5-1 and TRBJ2-3; TRBD2 matches at 7 bases. Germline-derived CDR1 and CDR2 are SGHRS and YFSETQ. The V and J ends lost 6 bases and 6 bases, in that order; junction bases with no gene match: 13. This CDR3 has 15 amino acids. The CDR3 region has the DNA TGCGCCAGCATGGTAGCCGGCGGGAGTGCGGATACGCAGTATTTT. It codes for CASMVAGGSADTQYF.